This TCR beta chain is from a study of T cell responses to AZD1222 COVID-19 vaccine (dated by TCRdb to about 2021). General notes on the study: AZD1222 recipients given second doses at about 4 weeks or at about 12 weeks were pooled, since spike-specific TCR depth and breadth were not found to differ between the two schedules. TCR sequencing was performed for approximately 240 trial participants, of whom roughly 200 were given two doses of AZD1222 and some 26 were given two doses of MenACWY control vaccine. Trial participants were enrolled by age into 18-55, 56-69 and 70-plus year subgroups, with approximately 150, 28 and 58 TCR-sequenced participants respectively.

Worth noting for this clone: The antigen it recognizes is unknown. Per-base quality was not reported, and no clone a single base away is much larger than it.

The CDR3 regions of human TCRbeta chains were subjected to immunosequencing. In the authors' own workflow: TCRs in the repertoires were matched against a reference library of SARS-CoV-2-specific TCRs that had been generated with the MIRA antigen-specificity platform. Breadth meant the fraction of unique TCRs that were SARS-CoV-2-associated, whereas depth meant the fraction of total T cells that were SARS-CoV-2-associated. Each spike-specific TCR was assigned to its reactive spike region and to a CD4 or CD8 class using the MIRA data. Log10-transformed breadth and depth values were compared by one-way ANOVA with Sidak's multiple comparisons tests. TCRdb took over this immuneACCESS table, retaining in-frame rearrangements with V and J assigned. Such tables are incomplete; in checked studies, under half of the missing clones stem from an unresolved V gene, and the remainder is unexplained. Clone size and V and J calls were adopted from that table, with D and trimming inferred from the DNA. A total of more than 95,000 clones appear in this sample, approximately 88% of them only once. The ten largest make up 8% to 9% of the sample.

The study at large found these results: A significant rise in spike-specific TCR breadth and depth was observed after two AZD1222 doses relative to day 0 and relative to MenACWY recipients. Nearly half of unique spike-specific TCRs reportedly recognized epitopes outside regions mutated in the B.1.351 and B.1.1.7 variants. The 56-69-year group was small, and its depth increase did not reach significance, likely because of low power. The vaccine-associated CD4 TCRs covered the entire spike protein, and the dominant responses fell in regions 160-218 and 743-854. Conclusions about previously exposed vaccinees were limited because only six AZD1222 recipients were SARS-CoV-2 seropositive at baseline. Because no samples from the day 14 peak response were available, repertoires could be characterized only after the peak T cell response. Participants were mostly white British, with more females than males. The authors suggested clonal diversity may have been underestimated.

The intended sense of this specimen's time point label: baseline before first vaccination. The vaccinee samples were drawn from two UK trials, COV001 and COV002, one of which was a single-blind randomized controlled phase 2/3 trial testing AZD1222 (ChAdOx1 nCoV-19) in healthy adults. Trial participant PBMC samples were collected at day 0 and day 28 after the second dose for TCRbeta chain sequencing. Its CDR3 holds 13 amino acids, cysteine through phenylalanine. Of all the DNA, just the CDR3 is kept, 39 bases in frame from base 1. CDR1 and CDR2 were assigned from the germline V gene as SGHTA and FQGNSA. V sheds 7 bases and J sheds 1 base, leaving 10 bases between their ends.

The rearranged segments are TRBV7-2 and TRBJ2-5; the D gene is perhaps TRBD1, from 6 matching bases. This sequence originates from an adult in good health. Here the sequenced sample was peripheral blood, taken on day 0 of AZD1222 vaccination. The CDR3 region reads CASTDRLQETQYF. The sequenced DNA: TGTGCCAGCACCGACAGGCTCCAAGAGACCCAGTACTTC.